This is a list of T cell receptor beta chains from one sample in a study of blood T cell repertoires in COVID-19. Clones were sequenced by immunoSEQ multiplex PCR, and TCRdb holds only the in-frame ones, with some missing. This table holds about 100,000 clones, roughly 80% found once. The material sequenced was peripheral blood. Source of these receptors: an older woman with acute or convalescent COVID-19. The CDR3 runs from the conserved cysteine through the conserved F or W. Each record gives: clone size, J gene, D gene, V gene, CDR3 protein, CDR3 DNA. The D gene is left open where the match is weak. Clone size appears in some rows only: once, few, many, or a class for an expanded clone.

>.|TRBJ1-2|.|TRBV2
CASRTDSYGYTF
TGTGCCAGCAGGACCGACAGCTATGGCTACACCTTC
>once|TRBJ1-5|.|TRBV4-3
CASSQDQNQPQHF
TGCGCCAGCAGCCAAGATCAGAATCAGCCCCAGCATTTT
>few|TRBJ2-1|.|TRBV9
CASSGSGTSRNEQFF
TGTGCCAGCAGCGGCTCGGGGACATCTCGGAATGAGCAGTTCTTC
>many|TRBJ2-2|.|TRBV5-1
CASAVIPYTGELFF
TGCGCCAGCGCGGTTATTCCTTACACCGGGGAGCTGTTTTTT
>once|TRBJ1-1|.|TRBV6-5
CASTRTPGSGTEAFF
TGTGCCAGCACCAGGACTCCTGGATCCGGCACTGAAGCTTTCTTT
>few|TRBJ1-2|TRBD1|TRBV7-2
CASSWGQGVYGYTF
TGTGCCAGCAGCTGGGGACAGGGGGTGTATGGCTACACCTTC
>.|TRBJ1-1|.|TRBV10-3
CAISEFGGRTEAFF
TGTGCCATCAGTGAGTTTGGGGGCCGGACTGAAGCTTTCTTT
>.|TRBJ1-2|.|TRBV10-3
CAIRTQENYGYTF
TGTGCCATCAGGACACAGGAGAACTATGGCTACACCTTC
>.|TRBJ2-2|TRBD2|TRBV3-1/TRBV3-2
CASSQDRLAGPGELFF
TGTGCCAGCAGCCAAGATCGGCTAGCGGGGCCCGGGGAGCTGTTTTTT
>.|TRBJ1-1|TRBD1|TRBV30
CAWSFGTGYVGEAFF
TGTGCCTGGAGTTTCGGGACAGGGTATGTTGGTGAAGCTTTCTTT
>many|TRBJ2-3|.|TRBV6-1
CASSELDSGTDTQYF
TGTGCCAGCAGTGAATTGGACAGTGGCACAGATACGCAGTATTTT
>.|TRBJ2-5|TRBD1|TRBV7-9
CASSWGQGELETQYF
TGTGCCAGCAGCTGGGGACAGGGCGAGTTGGAGACCCAGTACTTC
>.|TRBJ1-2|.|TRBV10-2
CASSAVLLQANYGYTF
TGCGCCAGCAGTGCCGTCCTTTTACAGGCTAACTATGGCTACACCTTC
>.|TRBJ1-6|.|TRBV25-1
CASTPGGDNSPLHF
TGTGCCAGCACCCCCGGGGGGGATAATTCACCCCTCCACTTT
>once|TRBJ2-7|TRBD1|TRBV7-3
CASSLTAGGYEQYF
TGTGCCAGCAGCTTAACTGCAGGGGGCTACGAGCAGTACTTC
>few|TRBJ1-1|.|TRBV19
CASSRQMNTEAFF
TGTGCCAGTAGTCGACAGATGAACACTGAAGCTTTCTTT
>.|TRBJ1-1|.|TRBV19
CASSTQGSTEAFF
TGTGCCAGTAGTACGCAGGGGAGCACTGAAGCTTTCTTT
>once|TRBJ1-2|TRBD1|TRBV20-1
CSASNRGFNYGYTF
TGCAGTGCTAGTAACAGGGGATTTAACTATGGCTACACCTTC
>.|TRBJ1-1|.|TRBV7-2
CASSLTGQGTEAFF
TGTGCCAGCAGCTTGACAGGCCAAGGCACTGAAGCTTTCTTT
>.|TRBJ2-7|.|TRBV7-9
CASSSQDDRFIFKPYEQYF
TGTGCCAGCAGCTCCCAAGATGACAGATTCATTTTTAAGCCCTACGAGCAGTACTTC
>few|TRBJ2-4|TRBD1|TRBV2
CASSTGQGVGKNIQYF
TGTGCCAGCAGTACGGGACAGGGCGTCGGCAAAAACATTCAGTACTTC
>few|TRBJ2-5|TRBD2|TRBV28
CASISSGGEVKTQYF
TGTGCCAGCATTAGTAGCGGGGGAGAGGTAAAGACCCAGTACTTC
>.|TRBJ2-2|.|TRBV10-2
CASSYSGEINTGELFF
TGCGCCAGCAGCTACTCGGGGGAAATAAACACCGGGGAGCTGTTTTTT
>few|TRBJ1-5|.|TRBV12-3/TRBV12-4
CASSPLEQPQHF
TGTGCCAGCAGCCCTTTGGAGCAGCCCCAGCATTTT
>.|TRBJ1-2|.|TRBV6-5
CASNRREGMYGYTF
TGTGCCAGCAACCGAAGAGAGGGAATGTATGGCTACACCTTC
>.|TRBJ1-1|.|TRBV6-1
CASSETRTGGKAFF
TGTGCCAGCAGTGAGACCCGGACGGGGGGAAAAGCTTTCTTT
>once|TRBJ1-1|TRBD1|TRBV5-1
CASSPRQGFTEAFF
TGCGCCAGCAGCCCGCGACAGGGATTCACTGAAGCTTTCTTT
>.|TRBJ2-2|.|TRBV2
CASNWGSQGERKAGELFF
TGTGCCAGCAACTGGGGCAGCCAGGGTGAACGGAAAGCCGGGGAGCTGTTTTTT